The 21 T cell receptor beta chains below were found in one sample sequenced in a study of T cell responses to AZD1222 COVID-19 vaccine. TCRdb's copy holds only in-frame clones and misses some; the assay was immunoSEQ multiplex PCR. The table shows about 130,000 clones, with just over 90% occurring only once. Sample: peripheral blood, taken on day 0 of AZD1222 vaccination. The receptors stem from an adult in good health.

The chain uses TRBV11-3 and TRBJ2-7; no clear D gene. Germline CDR1 reads SGHNT; CDR2 reads YENEEA. The CDR3 runs to 13 residues. Trimming cost V 6 bases and J 5 bases, with 14 bases left between them. The CDR3 DNA follows: TGTGCCAGCAGTAGTGGGTCTTACCACGAGCAGTACTTC. It specifies CASSSGSYHEQYF.

The gene calls are TRBV5-1 and TRBJ2-2; tentatively, D is TRBD2 (5 bases). Per the germline V gene, CDR1 is SGHRS and CDR2 is YFSETQ. This CDR3 has 15 amino acids. Trimming stripped 0 bases from V and 4 bases from J, with 10 bases between. The CDR3 coding sequence is TGCGCCAGCAGCTTGGTCGGGGATGGCACCGGGGAGCTGTTTTTT. Residues: CASSLVGDGTGELFF.

The V and J genes are TRBV6-8 and TRBJ2-7, with 8 positions matching TRBD1. The V and J ends lost 2 bases and 2 bases, in that order; junction bases with no gene match: 20. CDR3 length: 20 amino acids. Per germline, CDR1 MNHGY and CDR2 SAAAGT. CDR3 nucleotide sequence: TGTGCCAGCAGTTACAGTAGAGGACAGGGCCCGCCTGTTCCCCCCTACGAGCAGTACTTC. Its protein is CASSYSRGQGPPVPPYEQYF.

CDR3 region: CASSGQSGGGTGELFF. DNA for the CDR3: TGTGCCAGTAGTGGACAGAGCGGGGGAGGAACCGGGGAGCTGTTTTTT. This rearrangement joins TRBV19 to TRBJ2-2, with 8 bases aligning to TRBD2. The V gene end was trimmed by 5 bases and the J gene end by 5 bases; junction bases not matched to a gene: 10. The CDR3 has 16 residues. Germline CDR1 reads LNHDA; CDR2 reads SQIVND (reference sequence).

Written as DNA, the CDR3 is TGTGCCAGCAGTCCTCCCGACAGAACCTACACTGAAGCTTTCTTT. Its protein product is CASSPPDRTYTEAFF. J is TRBJ1-1 and V is TRBV28; possible D gene TRBD1, 5 bases. There are 15 residues in the CDR3. The V end was cut by 5 bases, the J end by 3 bases, with 16 bases between. CDR1 and CDR2 from the germline V gene are MDHEN and SYDVKM.

The chain combines TRBV2 with TRBJ2-5, with D hard to call. The germline CDR1 and CDR2 sequences are SNHLY and FYNNEI. V lost 6 bases and J lost 5, with 7 bases in between. The CDR3 extends over 11 amino acids. The CDR3 region has the DNA TGTGCCAGCAGGTTCGGGGAGACCCAGTACTTC. This translates into CASRFGETQYF.

The rearrangement links TRBV27 to TRBJ1-2; 9 nucleotides align to TRBD1. The CDR3 totals 12 residues. V shed 6 bases, J shed 7 bases, and the junction held 3 bases outside the gene matches. Germline loops: CDR1 MNHEY, CDR2 SMNVEV (reference sequence). The CDR3 loop reads CASRNRGLGYTF. CDR3 coding DNA: TGTGCCAGCAGGAACAGGGGGCTTGGCTACACCTTC.

V gene TRBV2 combines with J gene TRBJ1-4; 10 bases match TRBD1. The CDR3 consists of 14 residues. V lost 8 bases, J lost 7 bases, and 7 bases stayed unmatched. The germline CDR1 and CDR2 sequences are SNHLY and FYNNEI. CDR3 residues: CASLPGQGFEKLFF. In nucleotides, the CDR3 is TGTGCCAGCTTACCGGGACAGGGGTTTGAAAAACTGTTTTTT. Full variable domain (outside the CDR3, taken from reference TRBV2 and TRBJ1-4): EPEVTQTPSHQVTQMGQEVILRCVPISNHLYFYWYRQILGQKVEFLVSFYNNEISEKSEIFDDQFSVERPDGSNFTLKIRSTKLEDSAMYFCASLPGQGFEKLFFGSGTQLSVL.

This rearrangement joins TRBV18 to TRBJ1-2; 7 positions agree with TRBD1. The CDR3 is 13 amino acids. V lost 3 bases to trimming and J lost 2 bases; unmatched junction nucleotides: 0. Per the germline V gene, CDR1 is KGHSH and CDR2 is LQKENI. The CDR3, as DNA: TGTGCCAGCTCACCCAGGGGGAACTATGGCTACACCTTC. Translating it yields CASSPRGNYGYTF.

V gene TRBV7-9 combines with J gene TRBJ2-2, with D tentatively TRBD1 (5 bases). Germline lookup yields CDR1 SEHNR and CDR2 FQNEAQ (reference sequence). V shed 1 base and J shed 1 base, with 10 bases lying between them. This CDR3 is 16 amino acids long. CDR3 sequence reads: CASSLGRDRNTGELFF. In DNA, the CDR3 is TGTGCCAGCAGCTTAGGCAGGGATAGGAACACCGGGGAGCTGTTTTTT.

The chain recombines TRBV5-1 with TRBJ2-1; 7 bases are shared with TRBD1. The germline CDR1 and CDR2 sequences are SGHRS and YFSETQ. The CDR3 spans 17 residues. Germline trimming cut 2 bases from V and 5 bases from J; bases unmatched to any gene: 13. The CDR3 DNA follows: TGCGCCAGCAGCTTCACGGTAACCGGGACAGTCAACAATGAGCAGTTCTTC. This translates into CASSFTVTGTVNNEQFF.

The rearrangement uses TRBV7-9 and TRBJ2-7; 13 nucleotides line up with TRBD2. J was trimmed by 4 bases and V by 1 base; bases with no gene match: 7. Germline V gives CDR1 SEHNR, CDR2 FQNEAQ (reference sequence). The CDR3 runs to 17 residues. The CDR3 nucleotides are TGTGCCAGCAGCTTAGTGTTACGGACTAGCGGGAGATACGAGCAGTACTTC. Translating gives CASSLVLRTSGRYEQYF.

The CDR3 protein is CASSQDLDRGPYGYTF. The CDR3 coding sequence is TGTGCCAGCAGCCAAGATCTGGACAGGGGGCCCTATGGCTACACCTTC. V usage is TRBV3-1 (or the pseudogene TRBV3-2) and J usage is TRBJ1-2; 11 bases align to TRBD1. Germline V gives CDR1 LGHDT, CDR2 YNNKEL (reference sequence). There are 16 residues in the CDR3. V was pared by 0 bases and J by 4 bases, with 4 bases of the junction left unmatched.

This rearrangement joins TRBV6-5 to TRBJ2-5; D possibly corresponds to TRBD2 (7 bases). This CDR3 comprises 14 residues. Looked up from germline, CDR1 is MNHEY and CDR2 is SVGAGI. V was clipped by 2 bases and J by 7 bases, with 14 bases between them. CDR3 residues: CASSYGGAIGTQYF. Here the CDR3 DNA reads TGTGCCAGCAGTTACGGGGGGGCCATCGGGACCCAGTACTTC.

The rearrangement joins TRBV7-9 to TRBJ1-4; a weak D match, TRBD1 (6 bases). Deletions cut 4 bases from V and 5 bases from J, with 14 bases between. Germline V gives CDR1 SEHNR, CDR2 FQNEAQ (reference sequence). CDR3 length: 15 residues. CDR3 region: CASSSRGIGNEKLFF. The CDR3 nucleotides are TGTGCCAGCAGCTCCAGGGGTATCGGCAATGAAAAACTGTTTTTT.

V usage is TRBV19 and J usage is TRBJ1-2; D ambiguous. This CDR3 spans 16 amino acids. Germline V lookup: CDR1 LNHDA, CDR2 SQIVND (reference sequence). Trimming took off 0 bases at V and 0 bases at J, with 11 bases between the two ends. The CDR3 region has the DNA TGTGCCAGTAGTATAGATGGGTGGGGAGCTAACTATGGCTACACCTTC. It codes for CASSIDGWGANYGYTF. Looking up the rest from reference TRBV19 and TRBJ1-2 gives the full variable domain: DGGITQSPKYLFRKEGQNVTLSCEQNLNHDAMYWYRQDPGQGLRLIYYSQIVNDFQKGDIAEGYSVSREKKESFPLTVTSAQKNPTAFYLCASSIDGWGANYGYTFGSGTRLTVV.

The chain links TRBV5-1 to TRBJ1-2; D remains unclear. Trimming took 0 bases from V and 4 from J, leaving 10 bases between them. Germline CDR1 SGHRS, CDR2 YFSETQ. This CDR3 is 14 amino acids long. The CDR3 DNA follows: TGCGCCAGCAGCTTGGACAGCAACAGCTATGGCTACACCTTC. This encodes CASSLDSNSYGYTF.

The gene calls are TRBV7-9 and TRBJ1-1; a possible D gene is TRBD1 (5 bases). This CDR3 has 13 amino acids. Trimming cost V 4 bases and J 0 bases, with 6 bases left between them. Looked up from germline, CDR1 is SEHNR and CDR2 is FQNEAQ (reference sequence). The CDR3: CASSSQVNTEAFF. The CDR3 bases are TGTGCCAGCAGCTCACAGGTGAACACTGAAGCTTTCTTT.

This clone was observed a handful of times. At the DNA level, this CDR3 is encoded by other sequences in the same sample as well. The chain combines TRBV2 with TRBJ2-7, with D hard to call. The CDR3 sequence is 11 residues long. V lost 6 bases, J lost 4 bases, and 7 bases lay in between. The germline V gene has CDR1 SNHLY and CDR2 FYNNEI. This CDR3 is CASRVSYEQYF. The DNA for the CDR3 is TGTGCCAGCAGAGTAAGTTACGAGCAGTACTTC.

The V and J genes are TRBV27 and TRBJ2-2; D assignment may be TRBD1 or TRBD2 (5 bases each). The V gene lost 4 bases and the J gene lost 6 bases, with 12 bases spanning the gap. CDR1 and CDR2 (germline): MNHEY, SMNVEV (reference sequence). This CDR3 has 14 amino acids. In DNA, the CDR3 is TGTGCCAGCAGTTGGACCGAGGGACCCGGGGAGCTGTTTTTT. Its protein is CASSWTEGPGELFF.

The rearrangement links TRBV2 to TRBJ1-6, with D perhaps TRBD1 (6 bases). The length of the CDR3 is 15 residues. The germline V gene has CDR1 SNHLY and CDR2 FYNNEI. V dropped 6 bases and J dropped 8 bases, with 17 bases sitting between them. The CDR3 loop is CASSGREGVDSPLHF. As DNA, the CDR3 is TGTGCCAGCAGCGGGCGGGAGGGGGTTGATTCACCCCTCCACTTT.